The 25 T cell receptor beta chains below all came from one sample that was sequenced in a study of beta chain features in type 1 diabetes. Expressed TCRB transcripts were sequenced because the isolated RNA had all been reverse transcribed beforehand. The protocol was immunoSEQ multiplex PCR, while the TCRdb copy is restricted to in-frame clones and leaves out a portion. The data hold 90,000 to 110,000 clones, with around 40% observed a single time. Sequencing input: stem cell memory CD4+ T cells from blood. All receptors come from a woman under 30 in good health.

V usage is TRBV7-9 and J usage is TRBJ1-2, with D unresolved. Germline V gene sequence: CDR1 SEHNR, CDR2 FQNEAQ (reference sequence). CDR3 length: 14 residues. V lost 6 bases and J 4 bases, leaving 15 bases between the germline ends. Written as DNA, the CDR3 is TGTGCCAGCAGTGGAGGGTACCTAGGCTATGGCTACACCTTC. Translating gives CASSGGYLGYGYTF.

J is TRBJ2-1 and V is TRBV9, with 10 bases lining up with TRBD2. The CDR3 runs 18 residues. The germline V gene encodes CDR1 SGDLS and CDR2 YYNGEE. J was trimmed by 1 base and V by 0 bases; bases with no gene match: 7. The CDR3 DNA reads TGTGCCAGCAGCGTAGTAAGCGGGAGGGGTGGGTCCTACAATGAGCAGTTCTTC. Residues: CASSVVSGRGGSYNEQFF.

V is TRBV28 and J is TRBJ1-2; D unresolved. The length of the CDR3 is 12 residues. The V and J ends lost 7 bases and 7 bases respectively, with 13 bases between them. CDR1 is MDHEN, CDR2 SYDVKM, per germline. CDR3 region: CASTRSQAGYTF. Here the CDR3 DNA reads TGTGCCAGCACTCGCTCCCAGGCTGGCTACACCTTC.

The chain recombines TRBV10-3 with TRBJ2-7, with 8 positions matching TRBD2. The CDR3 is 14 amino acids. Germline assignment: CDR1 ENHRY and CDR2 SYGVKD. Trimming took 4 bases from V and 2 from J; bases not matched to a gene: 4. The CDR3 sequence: CAISVAGGTYEQYF. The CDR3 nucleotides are TGTGCCATCAGTGTCGCGGGAGGTACCTACGAGCAGTACTTC.

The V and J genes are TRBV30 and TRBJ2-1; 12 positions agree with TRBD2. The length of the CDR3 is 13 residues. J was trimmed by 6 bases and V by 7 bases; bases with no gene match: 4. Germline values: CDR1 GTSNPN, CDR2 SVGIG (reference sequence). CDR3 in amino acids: CALTSGSPNEQFF. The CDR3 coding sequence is TGTGCCTTGACTAGCGGGAGCCCCAATGAGCAGTTCTTC.

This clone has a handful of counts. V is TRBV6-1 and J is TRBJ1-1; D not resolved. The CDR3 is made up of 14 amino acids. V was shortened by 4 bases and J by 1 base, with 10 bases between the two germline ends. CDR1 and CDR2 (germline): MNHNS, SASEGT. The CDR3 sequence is CASSVLASNTEAFF. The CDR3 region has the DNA TGTGCCAGCAGTGTTTTGGCCTCGAACACTGAAGCTTTCTTT.

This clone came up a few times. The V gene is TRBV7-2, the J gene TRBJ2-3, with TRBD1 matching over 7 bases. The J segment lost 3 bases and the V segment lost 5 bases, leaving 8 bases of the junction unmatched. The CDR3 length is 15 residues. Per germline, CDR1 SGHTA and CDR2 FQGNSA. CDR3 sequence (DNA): TGTGCCAGCAGCCCCCGACAGGGTCGGACAGATACGCAGTATTTT. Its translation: CASSPRQGRTDTQYF.

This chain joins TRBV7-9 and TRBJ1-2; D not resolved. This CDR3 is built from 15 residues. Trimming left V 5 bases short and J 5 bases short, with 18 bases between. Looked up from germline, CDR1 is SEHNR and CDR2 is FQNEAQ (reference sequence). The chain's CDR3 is CASSPLPVRGYGYTF. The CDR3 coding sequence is TGTGCCAGCAGCCCCTTGCCAGTGCGGGGTTATGGCTACACCTTC.

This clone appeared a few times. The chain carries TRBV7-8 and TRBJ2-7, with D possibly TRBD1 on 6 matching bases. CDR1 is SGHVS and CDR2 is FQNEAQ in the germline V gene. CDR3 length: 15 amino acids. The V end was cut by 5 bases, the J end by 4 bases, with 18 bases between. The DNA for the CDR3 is TGTGCCAGCAGCCTTATACGAAGGACAGATTACGAGCAGTACTTC. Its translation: CASSLIRRTDYEQYF.

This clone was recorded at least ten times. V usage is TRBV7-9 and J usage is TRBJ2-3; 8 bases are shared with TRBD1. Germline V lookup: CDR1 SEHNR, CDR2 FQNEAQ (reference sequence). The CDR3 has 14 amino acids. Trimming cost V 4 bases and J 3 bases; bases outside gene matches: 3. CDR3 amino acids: CASSSGQGTDTQYF. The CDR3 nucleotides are TGTGCCAGCAGCTCCGGACAGGGTACAGATACGCAGTATTTT.

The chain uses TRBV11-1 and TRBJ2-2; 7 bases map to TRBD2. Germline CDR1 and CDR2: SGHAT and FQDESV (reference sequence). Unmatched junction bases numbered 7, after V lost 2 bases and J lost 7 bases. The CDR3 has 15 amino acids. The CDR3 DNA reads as TGTGCCAGCAGCTTAACCGCGGGAGCTGGCGGGGAGCTGTTTTTT. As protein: CASSLTAGAGGELFF.

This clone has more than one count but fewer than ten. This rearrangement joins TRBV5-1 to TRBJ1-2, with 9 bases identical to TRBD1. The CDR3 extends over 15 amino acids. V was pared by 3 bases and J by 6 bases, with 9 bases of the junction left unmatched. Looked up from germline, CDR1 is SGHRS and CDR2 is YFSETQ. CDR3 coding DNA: TGCGCCAGCAGCTCCCGACAGGGGGGCTGGGATGGCTACACCTTC. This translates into CASSSRQGGWDGYTF.

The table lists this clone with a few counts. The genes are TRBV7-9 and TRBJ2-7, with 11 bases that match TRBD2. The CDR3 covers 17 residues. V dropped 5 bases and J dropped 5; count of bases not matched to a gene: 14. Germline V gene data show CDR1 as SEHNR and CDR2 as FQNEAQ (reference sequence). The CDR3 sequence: CASSRTSGLADGNEQYF. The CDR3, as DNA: TGTGCCAGCAGCCGGACTAGCGGGCTCGCTGATGGTAACGAGCAGTACTTC.

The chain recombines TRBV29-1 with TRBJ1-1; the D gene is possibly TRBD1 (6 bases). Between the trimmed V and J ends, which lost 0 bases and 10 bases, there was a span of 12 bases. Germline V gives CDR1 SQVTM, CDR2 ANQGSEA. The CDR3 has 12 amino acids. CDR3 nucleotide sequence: TGCAGCGTTGAAGATCGGAAACAGGGAGCTTTCTTT. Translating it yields CSVEDRKQGAFF.

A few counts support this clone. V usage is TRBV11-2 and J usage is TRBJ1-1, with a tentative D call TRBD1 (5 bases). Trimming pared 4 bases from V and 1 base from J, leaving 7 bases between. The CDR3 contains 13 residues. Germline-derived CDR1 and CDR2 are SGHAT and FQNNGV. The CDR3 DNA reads TGTGCCAGCAGCTCCCAGGGGAACACTGAAGCTTTCTTT. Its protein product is CASSSQGNTEAFF.

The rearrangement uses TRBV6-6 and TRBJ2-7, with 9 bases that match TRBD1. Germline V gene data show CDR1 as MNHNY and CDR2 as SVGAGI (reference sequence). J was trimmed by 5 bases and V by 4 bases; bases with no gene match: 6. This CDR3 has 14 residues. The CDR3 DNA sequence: TGTGCCAGCAGTTCGGCGACAGGGGGTAACGAGCAGTACTTC. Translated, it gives CASSSATGGNEQYF.

The CDR3 reads CASSLQLLAGVYNEQFF. The CDR3 region has the DNA TGTGCCAGCAGTTTACAACTACTAGCGGGAGTTTACAATGAGCAGTTCTTC. V and J are TRBV27 and TRBJ2-1; 11 nucleotides align to TRBD2. The J segment lost 4 bases and the V segment lost 2 bases, leaving 7 bases of the junction unmatched. The CDR3 spans 17 residues. The germline gives CDR1 MNHEY, CDR2 SMNVEV (reference sequence).

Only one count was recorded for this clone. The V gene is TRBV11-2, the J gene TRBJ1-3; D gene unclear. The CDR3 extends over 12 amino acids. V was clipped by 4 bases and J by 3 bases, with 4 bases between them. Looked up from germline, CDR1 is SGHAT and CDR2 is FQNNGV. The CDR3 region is CASSSVGNTIYF. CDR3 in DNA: TGTGCCAGCAGCTCGGTTGGAAACACCATATATTTT.

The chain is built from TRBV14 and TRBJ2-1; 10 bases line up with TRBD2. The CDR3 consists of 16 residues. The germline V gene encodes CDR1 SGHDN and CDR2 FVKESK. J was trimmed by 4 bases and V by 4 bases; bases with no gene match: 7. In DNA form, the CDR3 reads TGTGCCAGCAGCCTCCCGACTAGCGGGCTTTACAATGAGCAGTTCTTC. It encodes CASSLPTSGLYNEQFF. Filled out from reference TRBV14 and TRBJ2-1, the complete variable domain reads EAGVTQFPSHSVIEKGQTVTLRCDPISGHDNLYWYRRVMGKEIKFLLHFVKESKQDESGMPNNRFLAERTGGTYSTLKVQPAELEDSGVYFCASSLPTSGLYNEQFFGPGTRLTVL.

The CDR3 here is CAWSVGGNTEAFF. CDR3 nucleotides: TGTGCCTGGAGTGTAGGGGGAAATACTGAAGCTTTCTTT. The chain links TRBV30 to TRBJ1-1; TRBD1 might be the D (6 bases). The CDR3 spans 13 residues. Germline CDR1 is GTSNPN and CDR2 is SVGIG (reference sequence). V was shortened by 0 bases and J by 5 bases, with 10 bases between the two germline ends.

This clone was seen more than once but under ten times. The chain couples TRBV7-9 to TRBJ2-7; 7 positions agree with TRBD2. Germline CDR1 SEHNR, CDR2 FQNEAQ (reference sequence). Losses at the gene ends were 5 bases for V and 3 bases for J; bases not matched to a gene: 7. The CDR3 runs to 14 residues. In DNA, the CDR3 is TGTGCCAGCAGCCCAGACCCTAGCGGCTACGAGCAGTACTTC. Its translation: CASSPDPSGYEQYF.

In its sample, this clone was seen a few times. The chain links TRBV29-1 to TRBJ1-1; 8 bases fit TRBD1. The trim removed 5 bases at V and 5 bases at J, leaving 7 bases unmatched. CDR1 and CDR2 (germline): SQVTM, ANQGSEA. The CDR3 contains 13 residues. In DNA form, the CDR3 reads TGCAGCGTTTGGACAGGGTTAATGACTGAAGCTTTCTTT. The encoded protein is CSVWTGLMTEAFF.

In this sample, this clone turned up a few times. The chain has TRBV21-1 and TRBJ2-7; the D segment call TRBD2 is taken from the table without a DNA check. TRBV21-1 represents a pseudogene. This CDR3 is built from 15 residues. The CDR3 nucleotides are TGTGCCAGCCGCAAAGGATTAACTAGCTCCTACGAGCAGTACTTC. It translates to CASRKGLTSSYEQYF.

The CDR3 region is CASSLEARPNYGYTF. Here the CDR3 DNA reads TGTGCCAGCAGCTTAGAGGCCAGGCCTAACTATGGCTACACCTTC. The rearrangement uses TRBV11-1 and TRBJ1-2; D remains ambiguous. The V end was cut by 1 base, the J end by 0 bases, with 9 bases between. The CDR3 loop spans 15 amino acids. CDR1 is SGHAT, CDR2 FQDESV, per germline (reference sequence).

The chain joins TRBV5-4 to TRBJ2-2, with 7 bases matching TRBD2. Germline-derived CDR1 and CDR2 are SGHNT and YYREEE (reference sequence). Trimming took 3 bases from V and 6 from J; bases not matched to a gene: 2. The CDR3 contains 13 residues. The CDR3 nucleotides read TGTGCCAGCAGCTCAGGACTAGCCGGGGAGCTGTTTTTT. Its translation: CASSSGLAGELFF.